This T cell receptor (beta chain) came from a study of CD8 T cells in ankylosing spondylitis. Findings of the study overall: Characteristic of ankylosing spondylitis blood, it appeared, was a TCR beta motif comprising roughly eight highly homologous variants. Reports of some motif variants in reactive arthritis synovial fluid and blood predate this one. Clones linked to disease were reported to show significant enrichment in matched ankylosing spondylitis synovial fluid. CD8+ by phenotype, disease-linked clones were relatively rare in peripheral blood.

In this sample, this clonotype turned up many times. As yet, its antigen is unknown. A quantitative 5'-RACE method, one with molecular barcodes, was used to make TCR beta libraries. TCRdb ran MiXCR on the 5' RACE reads and lists one entry per CDR3 protein. The profile shows about 450,000 distinct CDR3 sequences, roughly 26% of them singletons. CDR3 length: 18 amino acids. J gave up 5 bases and V 4 bases, and 20 bases lay outside the gene matches. Germline values: CDR1 SQVTM, CDR2 ANQGSEA. This receptor was identified in a male donor with ankylosing spondylitis. What was sequenced was blood, either unsorted or a sorted T cell fraction (not recorded which). This chain connects TRBV29-1 to TRBJ2-1, with TRBD2 matching 7 bases. The CDR3 loop reads CSVVFLIPSGDRNNEQFF. In DNA form, the CDR3 reads TGCAGCGTTGTATTTCTGATCCCTAGCGGAGATCGAAACAATGAGCAGTTCTTC.